The 3 T cell receptor beta chains given below trace back to one sample, sequenced in a study of cytomegalovirus exposure and HLA in healthy donors. Use of 60 Vbeta and 13 Jbeta primers characterized the PCR. Repertoires were generated with immunoSEQ multiplex PCR, while TCRdb's copy carries only in-frame clones and drops some. The sample holds around 200,000 clones, around four fifths seen once. Sequenced material: PBMCs. The receptors were gathered from a man aged 45-65 years in good health and CMV-seronegative.

This clone was counted only a few times. The gene calls are TRBV28 and TRBJ1-1; D may be TRBD1 (5 bases). The CDR3 runs 13 residues. Trimming pared 9 bases from V and 1 base from J, leaving 12 bases between. CDR1 is MDHEN, CDR2 SYDVKM, per germline. The CDR3 nucleotides are TGTGCCAGTCTTCGCAGGGCGAACACTGAAGCTTTCTTT. Amino acids: CASLRRANTEAFF.

V and J are TRBV6-5 and TRBJ1-2, with D unclear. V was pared by 3 bases and J by 6 bases, with 11 bases between. Germline assignment: CDR1 MNHEY and CDR2 SVGAGI. The CDR3 extends over 13 amino acids. The DNA of the CDR3 is TGTGCCAGCAGTTATCTTTCCGGGGATGGCTACACCTTC. Protein: CASSYLSGDGYTF.

This chain joins TRBV7-8 and TRBJ2-5, with D hard to call. The CDR3 totals 14 residues. Per germline, CDR1 SGHVS and CDR2 FQNEAQ. Between the trimmed V and J ends, which lost 3 bases and 5 bases, there was a span of 13 bases. CDR3 amino acids: CASSFDRVSETQYF. The CDR3 region has the DNA TGTGCCAGCAGCTTCGATAGAGTTTCGGAGACCCAGTACTTC.